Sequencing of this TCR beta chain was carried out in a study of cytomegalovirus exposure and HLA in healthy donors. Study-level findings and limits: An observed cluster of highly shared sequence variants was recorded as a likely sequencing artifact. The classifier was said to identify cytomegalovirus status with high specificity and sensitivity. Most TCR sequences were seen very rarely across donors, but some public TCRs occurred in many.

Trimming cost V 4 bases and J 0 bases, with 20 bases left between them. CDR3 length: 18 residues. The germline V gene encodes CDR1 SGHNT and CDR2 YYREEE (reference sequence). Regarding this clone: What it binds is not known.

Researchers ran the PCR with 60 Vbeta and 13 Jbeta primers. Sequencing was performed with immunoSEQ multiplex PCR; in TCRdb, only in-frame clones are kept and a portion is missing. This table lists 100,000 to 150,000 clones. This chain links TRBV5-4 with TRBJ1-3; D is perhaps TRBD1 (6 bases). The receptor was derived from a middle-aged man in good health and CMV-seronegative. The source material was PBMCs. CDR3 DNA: TGTGCCAGCAGCACCACCGGGACACGGGGTAGCTCTGGAAACACCATATATTTT. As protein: CASSTTGTRGSSGNTIYF.